A selection of T cell receptor beta chains follows, all from one sample in a study of T cell responses to AZD1222 COVID-19 vaccine. Clones were sequenced by immunoSEQ multiplex PCR, and TCRdb holds only the in-frame ones, with some missing. The sample has 150,000 or so clones; about 91% are singletons. Sequencing was performed on peripheral blood, taken on day 0 of AZD1222 vaccination. Receptors were obtained from an adult in good health. Both conserved end residues are part of each CDR3. D genes are given only for firm matches. Size tells how often a clone was seen (once, few, many) or the class of an expanded clone, and some rows leave it out.

J	size	D	V	CDR3	DNA
TRBJ2-1	.	TRBD2	TRBV6-5	CASTLASGGAWEQFF	TGTGCCAGCACTCTGGCTAGCGGGGGGGCCTGGGAGCAGTTCTTC
TRBJ1-1	.	TRBD1	TRBV5-5	CASRGGTGVSNTEAFF	TGTGCCAGCAGGGGCGGGACAGGGGTTTCGAACACTGAAGCTTTCTTT
TRBJ1-6	once	.	TRBV6-2/TRBV6-3	CASSYWGDNSPLHF	TGTGCCAGCAGTTATTGGGGAGACAATTCACCCCTCCACTTT
TRBJ2-2	.	.	TRBV19	CASSWGNPGELFF	TGTGCCAGTAGTTGGGGTAACCCCGGGGAGCTGTTTTTT
TRBJ2-7	.	.	TRBV18	CASSPGAGPYEQYF	TGTGCCAGCTCGCCCGGGGCAGGACCATACGAGCAGTACTTC
TRBJ2-1	.	TRBD2	TRBV19	CASSISASGGYNEQFF	TGTGCCAGTAGTATATCCGCTAGCGGGGGTTACAATGAGCAGTTCTTC
TRBJ1-1	.	TRBD1	TRBV5-1	CASRWDSLNTEAFF	TGCGCCAGCAGGTGGGACAGCTTGAACACTGAAGCTTTCTTT
TRBJ2-7	.	.	TRBV7-2	CASSSIQTSYEQYF	TGTGCCAGCAGCTCCATACAGACTTCCTACGAGCAGTACTTC
TRBJ1-3	.	.	TRBV10-3	CAISESTPAMAGNTIYF	TGTGCCATCAGTGAGTCGACTCCTGCTATGGCGGGAAACACCATATATTTT
TRBJ2-1	.	TRBD2	TRBV5-4	CASSLSRTSGVYEQFF	TGTGCCAGCAGCCTATCACGGACTAGCGGGGTCTATGAGCAGTTCTTC
TRBJ2-3	.	TRBD2	TRBV5-1	CASKGLAGGTDTQYF	TGCGCCAGCAAGGGACTAGCGGGGGGCACAGATACGCAGTATTTT
TRBJ2-2	.	.	TRBV4-2	CASSQEKGDTGELFF	TGTGCCAGCAGCCAAGAAAAAGGGGACACCGGGGAGCTGTTTTTT
TRBJ2-5	.	TRBD2	TRBV10-1	CASSERSSGQETQYF	TGCGCCAGCAGTGAGCGGTCTAGCGGCCAAGAGACCCAGTACTTC
TRBJ1-1	.	.	TRBV7-2	CASSSTWGTEAFF	TGTGCCAGCAGCTCGACCTGGGGCACTGAAGCTTTCTTT
TRBJ2-3	.	.	TRBV4-1	CASSQVWTAQDTQYF	TGCGCCAGCAGCCAAGTGTGGACAGCTCAGGATACGCAGTATTTT
TRBJ2-2	.	.	TRBV28	CASSLTTGELFF	TGTGCCAGCAGTTTGACTACCGGGGAGCTGTTTTTT
TRBJ2-4	.	TRBD1	TRBV4-1	CASSVTGELAKNIQYF	TGCGCCAGCAGCGTTACAGGGGAACTAGCCAAAAACATTCAGTACTTC
TRBJ2-4	.	TRBD1	TRBV5-1	CASSPRDRGDIQYF	TGCGCCAGCAGCCCCCGGGACAGGGGTGACATTCAGTACTTC
TRBJ1-1	.	.	TRBV4-3	CASSQGGRGRINTEAFF	TGCGCCAGCAGCCAAGGCGGACGGGGACGGATAAACACTGAAGCTTTCTTT
TRBJ1-6	.	TRBD1	TRBV19	CASNRGATYNSPLHF	TGTGCCAGTAACAGGGGGGCAACCTATAATTCACCCCTCCACTTT
TRBJ1-4	.	.	TRBV11-2	CASSLGGRAGEKLFF	TGTGCCAGCAGCTTAGGAGGCAGGGCAGGTGAAAAACTGTTTTTT
TRBJ2-1	.	TRBD1	TRBV7-2	CASSLLRDRVLHEQFF	TGTGCCAGCAGCTTATTACGGGACAGGGTTCTCCATGAGCAGTTCTTC
TRBJ2-3	.	.	TRBV7-9	CASSFNTAPDTQYF	TGTGCCAGCAGCTTCAATACGGCTCCAGATACGCAGTATTTT
TRBJ2-3	few	.	TRBV11-2	CASSVAPFDTQYF	TGTGCCAGCAGCGTGGCCCCGTTCGATACGCAGTATTTT
TRBJ2-3	.	TRBD1	TRBV4-3	CASSQDTGGRDTQYF	TGCGCCAGCAGCCAAGATACAGGGGGACGAGATACGCAGTATTTT
TRBJ1-5	.	.	TRBV21-1	CASIGAGLGKNQPQHF	TGTGCCAGCATAGGGGCGGGGCTCGGAAAAAATCAGCCCCAGCATTTT
TRBJ2-3	.	.	TRBV9	CASMGGPGRTDTQYF	TGTGCCAGCATGGGAGGACCAGGGCGGACAGATACGCAGTATTTT
TRBJ1-2	.	TRBD1	TRBV5-1	CASSTQGSYGYTF	TGCGCCAGCAGCACACAGGGGTCCTATGGCTACACCTTC
TRBJ1-5	few	TRBD1	TRBV6-4	CASRREQGLSNQPQHF	TGTGCCAGCAGAAGAGAACAGGGGTTGAGCAATCAGCCCCAGCATTTT
TRBJ2-3	.	.	TRBV7-8	CASSLQRGPDTQYF	TGTGCCAGCAGCCTACAACGGGGGCCAGATACGCAGTATTTT
TRBJ2-3	.	.	TRBV19	CASSLLTSTDTQYF	TGTGCCAGTAGTCTACTTACTAGCACAGATACGCAGTATTTT
TRBJ1-2	.	.	TRBV5-4	CASSLDVGGGYGYTF	TGTGCCAGCAGCTTGGATGTGGGAGGGGGCTATGGCTACACCTTC
TRBJ2-1	.	.	TRBV3-1/TRBV3-2	CASSQAPGGYNEQFF	TGTGCCAGCAGCCAGGCCCCTGGAGGATACAATGAGCAGTTCTTC
TRBJ2-3	.	TRBD2	TRBV7-2	CASSQGLAGGTADTQYF	TGTGCCAGCAGCCAAGGACTAGCGGGGGGGACCGCAGATACGCAGTATTTT
TRBJ2-5	.	TRBD2	TRBV7-2	CASSYGLAGASETQYF	TGTGCCAGCAGCTACGGACTAGCGGGGGCATCAGAGACCCAGTACTTC
TRBJ2-1	.	.	TRBV12-3/TRBV12-4	CASSLFGAGEQFF	TGTGCCAGCAGTTTATTCGGGGCGGGAGAGCAGTTCTTC
TRBJ2-7	.	.	TRBV12-3/TRBV12-4	CASSLWLYEQYF	TGTGCCAGCTCCCTTTGGCTCTACGAGCAGTACTTC
TRBJ1-1	.	.	TRBV12-3/TRBV12-4	CASSFGVGTEAFF	TGTGCCAGCAGTTTTGGGGTAGGGACTGAAGCTTTCTTT
TRBJ1-1	.	.	TRBV18	CASSPPADTGEAFF	TGTGCCAGCTCACCACCGGCGGACACCGGTGAAGCTTTCTTT
TRBJ2-1	.	TRBD1	TRBV4-2	CASSQDRDSRSYNEQFF	TGTGCCAGCAGCCAAGATCGGGACAGTCGCTCCTACAATGAGCAGTTCTTC
TRBJ1-5	.	TRBD1	TRBV30	CAWSGPPTGEQPQHF	TGTGCCTGGAGTGGGCCCCCGACAGGGGAACAGCCCCAGCATTTT
TRBJ2-2	.	.	TRBV5-1	CASSLAGTPNELFF	TGCGCCAGCAGCTTGGCCGGGACACCGAATGAGCTGTTTTTT
TRBJ1-4	once	.	TRBV24-1	CATSGNEATNEKLFF	TGTGCCACCAGTGGGAACGAAGCAACTAATGAAAAACTGTTTTTT
TRBJ1-1	.	.	TRBV12-5	CASGVTGYLPEAFF	TGTGCTAGTGGGGTGACAGGTTACCTCCCTGAAGCTTTCTTT
TRBJ1-2	.	TRBD1	TRBV9	CASSGDRASDGYTF	TGTGCCAGCAGCGGGGACAGGGCTTCGGATGGCTACACCTTC
TRBJ2-1	.	.	TRBV27	CASKAYTEQFF	TGTGCCAGCAAGGCTTATACTGAGCAGTTCTTC
TRBJ1-1	.	.	TRBV7-2	CASSSKGREDTEAFF	TGTGCCAGCAGCTCTAAGGGCAGGGAGGACACTGAAGCTTTCTTT
TRBJ1-1	.	.	TRBV7-2	CASSLVGGNGISEAFF	TGTGCCAGCAGCTTAGTCGGGGGGAACGGCATTAGTGAAGCTTTCTTT
TRBJ1-2	.	.	TRBV16	CASSQSTTGYGYTF	TGTGCCAGCAGCCAATCGACGACAGGCTATGGCTACACCTTC